This TCR beta chain was sequenced in a study of blood T cells in healthy people across ages. In terms of origin and age, donors were healthy Caucasian individuals from Russia aged 6 to 90. Combining a sample-barcoded 5' primer with a J-beta primer mix, a second PCR ran for about 6 to 12 cycles. TCRdb reprocessed the 5' RACE reads via MiXCR and lists one record per CDR3 protein. This sample carries roughly 800,000 distinct CDR3 sequences, 40% to 65% of them seen once, and the ten largest clones take approximately 40%. Study-wide results and limits: PBMCs that were unsorted prevented a conclusive naive versus antigen-experienced comparison. Both higher diversity and more naive CD4+ cells marked long-lived donors when set against aged donors.

Comment on this clonotype: Its antigen is unknown. An end of the junction does not agree with germline; a read error may underlie this.

The sample comprised blood. This TCR came from an elderly man in good health.

The CDR3 reads CASTDRGNTPLHF. As DNA, the CDR3 is TGCGCCAGCACGGACAGGGGTAATACACCCCTCCACTTT. The chain couples TRBV5-1 to TRBJ1-6; 9 bases map to TRBD1. CDR1 and CDR2 from the germline V gene are SGHRS and YFSETQ. The length of the CDR3 is 13 residues.